Below are 20 T cell receptor beta chains sequenced from a single sample in a study of blood T cell repertoires in COVID-19. Some clones are missing from TCRdb's copy, which holds only in-frame ones; the method was immunoSEQ multiplex PCR. There are roughly 180,000 clones in the sample; 80% occur only once, and 13% to 15% lies in the top ten. The specimen sequenced was PBMCs or T cells enriched from blood (not recorded which). The receptors were gathered from a man in his fifties or sixties who had been exposed to COVID-19.

The chain has TRBV9 and TRBJ2-3; 7 nucleotides agree with TRBD2. The CDR3 is 15 residues long. The junction had 7 bases not matched to a gene; V was cut back by 4 bases and J by 2 bases. CDR1 is SGDLS and CDR2 is YYNGEE in the germline V gene. CDR3 region: CASSPRGELTDTQYF. The DNA of the CDR3 is TGTGCCAGCAGCCCACGGGGGGAGCTCACAGATACGCAGTATTTT.

V and J are TRBV30 and TRBJ2-3, with unresolved D. Deletions cut 2 bases from V and 4 bases from J, with 10 bases between. The CDR3 has 13 residues. CDR1 and CDR2 from the germline V gene are GTSNPN and SVGIG (reference sequence). In DNA form, the CDR3 reads TGTGCCTGGAGTCTATTCACAGCAGATACGCAGTATTTT. Its protein product is CAWSLFTADTQYF. Full variable domain (missing parts from reference TRBV30 and TRBJ2-3): SQTIHQWPATLVQPVGSPLSLECTVEGTSNPNLYWYRQAAGRGLQLLFYSVGIGQISSEVPQNLSASRPQDRQFILSSKKLLLSDSGFYLCAWSLFTADTQYFGPGTRLTVL.

This chain links TRBV6-5 with TRBJ1-1; the D gene is possibly TRBD1 (6 bases). Between the trimmed V and J ends, which lost 0 bases and 4 bases, there was a span of 12 bases. Germline CDR1 is MNHEY and CDR2 is SVGAGI. There are 15 residues in the CDR3. CDR3 protein: CASSYSNPGVTEAFF. The CDR3 region has the DNA TGTGCCAGCAGTTACTCGAATCCAGGGGTCACTGAAGCTTTCTTT.

The genes are TRBV19 and TRBJ1-1, with TRBD1 matching 9 bases. Germline CDR1 is LNHDA and CDR2 is SQIVND (reference sequence). Trimming cost V 5 bases and J 6 bases; bases outside gene matches: 13. The CDR3 covers 16 residues. CDR3 sequence (DNA): TGTGCCAGTAGTCCACTGCGGACAGGGGAACCCCCTGAAGCTTTCTTT. This sequence encodes CASSPLRTGEPPEAFF.

Comment on this clone: One end of the junction varies from germline; a read error may be responsible. The rearrangement joins TRBV5-4 to TRBJ1-1, with D perhaps TRBD1 (6 bases). The germline CDR1 and CDR2 sequences are SGHNT and YYREEE (reference sequence). CDR3 size: 13 residues. The CDR3 sequence: CASSLQGLHEPFF. CDR3 DNA sequence: TGTGCCAGCAGCTTACAGGGCCTACATGAACCTTTCTTT.

The chain is built from TRBV24-1 and TRBJ2-5, with TRBD1 identical over 7 bases. Per germline, CDR1 KGHDR and CDR2 SFDVKD. The trim removed 4 bases at V and 4 bases at J, leaving 2 bases unmatched. The CDR3 loop spans 13 amino acids. In DNA, the CDR3 is TGTGCCACCAGTGACCACAGGGGAGAGACCCAGTACTTC. This translates into CATSDHRGETQYF.

The V gene is TRBV7-2, the J gene TRBJ2-2, with 9 bases aligning to TRBD1. The ends lost 5 bases at V and 4 bases at J; junction bases unmatched: 5. CDR3 length: 15 residues. The germline gives CDR1 SGHTA, CDR2 FQGNSA. The CDR3, as DNA: TGTGCCAGCAGCCGGGACAGGGCAGTCACCGGGGAGCTGTTTTTT. It yields the protein CASSRDRAVTGELFF.

The chain has TRBV4-1 and TRBJ2-6; D call uncertain. CDR1 and CDR2 (germline): MGHRA, YSYEKL. The CDR3 contains 16 residues. V was trimmed by 1 base and J by 0 bases, leaving 7 bases between them. The CDR3 loop reads CASSQVTFSGANVLTF. The CDR3 DNA reads TGCGCCAGCAGCCAAGTAACATTCTCTGGGGCCAACGTCCTGACTTTC.

This clone was seen more than once but under ten times. This chain connects TRBV30 to TRBJ2-7, with 10 bases matching TRBD2. The J segment lost 3 bases and the V segment lost 4 bases, leaving 3 bases of the junction unmatched. The CDR3 has 13 amino acids. Per the germline V gene, CDR1 is GTSNPN and CDR2 is SVGIG (reference sequence). The CDR3 here is CAWKIAGGYEQYF. The CDR3 DNA reads TGTGCCTGGAAGATAGCGGGAGGCTACGAGCAGTACTTC.

This chain uses TRBV7-9 with TRBJ2-7; 7 nucleotides match TRBD2. V lost 5 bases and J lost 0; bases outside the gene matches: 10. This CDR3 has 16 residues. Germline CDR1 SEHNR, CDR2 FQNEAQ (reference sequence). The CDR3 loop is CASSPGATGGSYEQYF. The CDR3 region has the DNA TGTGCCAGCAGCCCCGGCGCGACGGGAGGCTCCTACGAGCAGTACTTC.

There are a few counts of this clone. The genes are TRBV6-5 and TRBJ1-1; tentatively, D is TRBD1 (5 bases). The V and J ends lost 3 bases and 2 bases respectively, with 16 bases between them. There are 16 residues in the CDR3. Looked up from germline, CDR1 is MNHEY and CDR2 is SVGAGI. The CDR3 DNA sequence: TGTGCCAGCAGTTATTTGAGTCTGACAGCCAACACTGAAGCTTTCTTT. Translation gives CASSYLSLTANTEAFF.

The chain recombines TRBV2 with TRBJ2-1; TRBD1 aligns across 9 bases. CDR1 and CDR2 (germline): SNHLY, FYNNEI. V lost 4 bases and J lost 2; bases outside the gene matches: 9. The CDR3 length is 17 residues. The DNA of the CDR3 is TGTGCCAGCAGTGGCAACCCTGGGACAGGGCCCTACAATGAGCAGTTCTTC. This codes for CASSGNPGTGPYNEQFF.

This chain links TRBV5-6 with TRBJ2-5; TRBD2 might be the D (5 bases). V lost 0 bases and J 1 base, leaving 7 bases between the germline ends. The CDR3 contains 14 residues. From germline, CDR1 is SGHDT and CDR2 YYEEEE. The CDR3 sequence: CASSLVGGQETQYF. CDR3 nucleotides: TGTGCCAGCAGCTTGGTAGGAGGCCAAGAGACCCAGTACTTC.

Only a few counts were recorded for this clone. The gene calls are TRBV4-1 and TRBJ2-1, with TRBD2 as a possible D gene (5 bases). The CDR3 is 15 amino acids. Trimming shortened V by 1 base and J by 8 bases, and 15 bases separated the two germline ends. Germline CDR1 and CDR2: MGHRA and YSYEKL. Written as DNA, the CDR3 is TGCGCCAGCAGCCAAGGGACTTTAGTGGTAGATGAGCAGTTCTTC. Encoded protein: CASSQGTLVVDEQFF.

The chain employs TRBV19 and TRBJ1-1, with D perhaps matching TRBD1 (6 bases). V lost 4 bases and J 4 bases, leaving 16 bases between the germline ends. This CDR3 comprises 15 residues. Per germline, CDR1 LNHDA and CDR2 SQIVND (reference sequence). The CDR3: CASSRALIGGTEAFF. CDR3 DNA sequence: TGTGCCAGTAGTAGAGCATTGATAGGGGGCACTGAAGCTTTCTTT.

This clone was seen only once. CDR3 DNA sequence: TGTGCCAGCTCACCACGGGGGGAGGATGAGCAGTTCTTC. It specifies CASSPRGEDEQFF. The rearrangement links TRBV18 to TRBJ2-1, with a tentative D call TRBD2 (6 bases). CDR3 length: 13 residues. Germline CDR1 is KGHSH and CDR2 is LQKENI. V gave up 1 base and J gave up 8 bases, with 9 bases separating them.

This clone has only a few counts. The chain carries TRBV19 and TRBJ1-5; 10 bases match TRBD1. Germline V gene sequence: CDR1 LNHDA, CDR2 SQIVND (reference sequence). J gave up 0 bases and V 5 bases, and 7 bases lay outside the gene matches. The CDR3 runs 17 residues. CDR3 loop: CASSQKWTGGSNQPQHF. The CDR3 nucleotides read TGTGCCAGTAGTCAGAAATGGACAGGGGGTAGCAATCAGCCCCAGCATTTT. The whole variable domain, remainder taken from reference TRBV19 and TRBJ1-5, is DGGITQSPKYLFRKEGQNVTLSCEQNLNHDAMYWYRQDPGQGLRLIYYSQIVNDFQKGDIAEGYSVSREKKESFPLTVTSAQKNPTAFYLCASSQKWTGGSNQPQHFGDGTRLSIL.

The genes are TRBV29-1 and TRBJ1-1; no definite D call. V was pared by 3 bases and J by 9 bases, with 17 bases between. The CDR3 sequence is 13 residues long. From germline, CDR1 is SQVTM and CDR2 ANQGSEA. The chain's CDR3 is CSVDSTAFSQAFF. As DNA, the CDR3 is TGCAGCGTTGATAGTACAGCCTTTTCTCAAGCTTTCTTT.

V and J are TRBV5-1 and TRBJ2-1; 11 nucleotides align to TRBD2. The CDR3 consists of 14 residues. Germline V gene data show CDR1 as SGHRS and CDR2 as YFSETQ. V lost 4 bases and J lost 9; bases outside the gene matches: 6. Written as DNA, the CDR3 is TGCGCCAGCAGCATTAGCGGGAGGGTTGTTGAGCAGTTCTTC. Protein: CASSISGRVVEQFF.

The chain has TRBV6-5 and TRBJ1-1, with TRBD1 as a possible D gene (6 bases). Germline CDR1 reads MNHEY; CDR2 reads SVGAGI. The CDR3 loop spans 13 amino acids. Trimming removed 5 bases at V and 4 bases at J, with 11 bases between. As DNA, the CDR3 is TGTGCCAGCAGTCGGACAGCTGGCACTGAAGCTTTCTTT. Translated: CASSRTAGTEAFF.